These T cell receptor beta chains were read from a single sample in a study of blood T cell repertoires in COVID-19. Repertoires were generated with immunoSEQ multiplex PCR, while TCRdb's copy carries only in-frame clones and drops some. The data contain some 170,000 clones, 87% of them singletons. Source material: PBMCs or T cells enriched from blood (not recorded which). These TCRs come from a human donor with acute COVID-19. The donor label of this sample is uncertain. Each CDR3 is given with its conserved first and last residue. Each record gives: J gene, clone size, V gene, D gene, CDR3 protein, CDR3 DNA. A D gene is named only where the DNA matches it firmly. The size of a clone is reported for some rows only, either as once, few or many, or as a class for expanded clones.

TRBJ2-5,once,TRBV3-1/TRBV3-2,TRBD2,CASRLAGGETQYF,TGTGCCAGCAGACTAGCGGGGGGAGAGACCCAGTACTTC
TRBJ2-1,-,TRBV5-4,-,CASSLGIDNYNEQFF,TGTGCCAGCAGCTTGGGTATAGACAACTACAATGAGCAGTTCTTC
TRBJ2-2,-,TRBV11-3,TRBD2,CASSLAGGSETNTGELFF,TGTGCCAGCAGCTTAGCGGGGGGGTCTGAAACGAACACCGGGGAGCTGTTTTTT
TRBJ1-5,-,TRBV12-3/TRBV12-4,-,CASSPGINQPQHF,TGTGCCAGCAGTCCCGGGATAAATCAGCCCCAGCATTTT
TRBJ1-1,once,TRBV5-1,-,CASSLAGWETEAFF,TGCGCCAGCAGCTTGGCCGGGTGGGAGACTGAAGCTTTCTTT
TRBJ2-3,-,TRBV30,-,CACWNSGGTDTQYF,TGTGCCTGTTGGAACTCCGGGGGAACAGATACGCAGTATTTT
TRBJ2-7,-,TRBV5-4,TRBD2,CASSRGGGTYEQYF,TGTGCCAGCAGCCGCGGCGGGGGTACCTACGAGCAGTACTTC
TRBJ2-5,-,TRBV5-6,TRBD2,CASSTGTTGETQYF,TGTGCCAGCAGCACCGGGACTACCGGAGAGACCCAGTACTTC
TRBJ2-7,-,TRBV12-1,-,CASSGGTSEVGEQYF,TGTGCCAGCAGCGGAGGGACTTCTGAGGTGGGCGAGCAGTACTTC
TRBJ2-1,-,TRBV19,-,CASSILAAQGYNEQFF,TGTGCCAGTAGTATACTGGCGGCGCAGGGGTACAATGAGCAGTTCTTC
TRBJ2-1,-,TRBV9,TRBD1,CASSVGTGDSGSYNEQFF,TGTGCCAGCAGCGTGGGGACAGGGGATTCGGGCTCCTACAATGAGCAGTTCTTC
TRBJ2-5,-,TRBV4-3,-,CASSLGSGLQETQYF,TGCGCCAGCAGCCTGGGGAGCGGACTCCAAGAGACCCAGTACTTC
TRBJ1-2,-,TRBV30,TRBD1,CAWSPGTGYGYTF,TGTGCCTGGAGCCCGGGGACAGGCTATGGCTACACCTTC
TRBJ2-6,-,TRBV28,-,CASEGLSSGANVLTF,TGTGCCAGCGAGGGTCTCTCCTCTGGGGCCAACGTCCTGACTTTC
TRBJ1-1,-,TRBV28,-,CASRQPANTEAFF,TGTGCCAGCAGACAGCCTGCGAACACTGAAGCTTTCTTT
TRBJ2-5,-,TRBV3-1/TRBV3-2,TRBD2,CASSHEGLAKETQYF,TGTGCCAGCAGCCACGAGGGACTAGCTAAAGAGACCCAGTACTTC
TRBJ1-1,-,TRBV7-9,-,CASSLGSRRGTEAFF,TGTGCCAGCAGCTTAGGGAGTAGGAGAGGCACTGAAGCTTTCTTT
TRBJ1-1,once,TRBV7-2,TRBD1,CASSSHRGLANTEAFF,TGTGCCAGCAGCTCTCACAGGGGGCTCGCGAACACTGAAGCTTTCTTT
TRBJ1-1,few,TRBV28,TRBD1,CASSSFIQGLTEAFF,TGTGCCAGCAGTTCTTTTATACAGGGGCTGACTGAAGCTTTCTTT
TRBJ2-5,-,TRBV2,-,CASSLGQKPKTQYF,TGTGCCAGCAGCCTCGGACAGAAGCCGAAGACCCAGTACTTC
TRBJ1-5,-,TRBV19,-,CASNTKAGGGQPQHF,TGTGCCAGTAACACGAAGGCCGGGGGAGGCCAGCCCCAGCATTTT
TRBJ1-4,once,TRBV4-1,TRBD1,CASSLVTGSYEKLFF,TGCGCCAGCAGCCTCGTGACAGGGAGTTATGAAAAACTGTTTTTT
TRBJ2-7,-,TRBV19,TRBD2,CASSIGSGGKISYEQYF,TGTGCCAGTAGTATTGGGTCGGGGGGGAAGATTTCCTACGAGCAGTACTTC
TRBJ2-7,-,TRBV7-9,-,CASSLLGDYEQYF,TGTGCCAGCAGCTTACTAGGTGATTACGAGCAGTACTTC
TRBJ1-2,-,TRBV5-1,-,CASSLVAAPNDGYTF,TGCGCCAGCAGCTTGGTGGCGGCCCCTAACGATGGCTACACCTTC
TRBJ1-5,-,TRBV24-1,-,CATSDSGIQAQPQHF,TGTGCCACCAGTGACAGCGGGATCCAAGCCCAGCCCCAGCATTTT
TRBJ1-4,-,TRBV7-9,-,CASSLSQTNEKLFF,TGTGCCAGCAGCTTATCACAGACTAATGAAAAACTGTTTTTT
TRBJ2-1,-,TRBV29-1,TRBD1,CSVRGRRALYNEQFF,TGCAGCGTGAGGGGGCGAAGGGCCCTCTACAATGAGCAGTTCTTC
TRBJ2-3,-,TRBV11-2,-,CASSSPRGRTEGTQYF,TGTGCCAGCAGCTCGCCGCGGGGTCGCACGGAAGGGACGCAGTATTTT
TRBJ1-2,-,TRBV5-4,-,CASSFSMTMTYGYTF,TGTGCCAGCAGCTTCTCCATGACTATGACCTATGGCTACACCTTC
TRBJ2-3,once,TRBV5-1,-,CASSLGPSRPEGTQYF,TGCGCCAGCAGCTTGGGGCCTTCTAGGCCTGAAGGTACGCAGTATTTT